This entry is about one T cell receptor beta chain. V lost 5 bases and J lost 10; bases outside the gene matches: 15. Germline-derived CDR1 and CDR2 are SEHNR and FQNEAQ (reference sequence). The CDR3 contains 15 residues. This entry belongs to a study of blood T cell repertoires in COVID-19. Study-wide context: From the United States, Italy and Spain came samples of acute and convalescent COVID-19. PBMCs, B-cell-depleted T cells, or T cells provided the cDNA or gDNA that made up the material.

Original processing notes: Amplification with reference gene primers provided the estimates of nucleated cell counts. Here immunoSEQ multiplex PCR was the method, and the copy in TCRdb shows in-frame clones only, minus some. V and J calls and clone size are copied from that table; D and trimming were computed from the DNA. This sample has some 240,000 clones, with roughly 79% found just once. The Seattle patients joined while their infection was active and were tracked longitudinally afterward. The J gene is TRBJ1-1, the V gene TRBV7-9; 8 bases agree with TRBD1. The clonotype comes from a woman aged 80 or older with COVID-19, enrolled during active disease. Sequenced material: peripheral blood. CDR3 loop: CASSADDRGSPGAFF. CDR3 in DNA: TGTGCCAGCAGCGCAGATGACAGGGGAAGTCCTGGAGCTTTCTTT.